The entry that follows covers one T cell receptor beta chain sequence. At one end, the junction sequence differs from germline, possibly due to a read error. This sample was included in a study of blood T cell repertoires in COVID-19. Study in general: Acute-phase and convalescent COVID-19 samples originated in the United States, Italy and Spain. T cells, B-cell-depleted T cells, or PBMCs provided the cDNA or gDNA that served as material.

From germline, CDR1 is SSHAT and CDR2 FNYEAQ (reference sequence). The CDR3 consists of 15 residues. Researchers sorted participants into cohorts using their self-reported clinical history. Sequenced by immunoSEQ multiplex PCR; TCRdb stores in-frame clones only, minus some. The sample has hundreds of thousands of clones, about 85% seen once; the top ten hold around 1.8%. J is TRBJ2-1 and V is TRBV7-7; 8 bases are shared with TRBD1. The sample consisted of PBMCs or T cells enriched from blood (not recorded which). The source of this sequence is a young woman who had been exposed to COVID-19. Here the CDR3 reads CASSRDRGLYNEQFF. CDR3 in DNA: TGTGCTAGCAGCCGAGACAGGGGACTCTACAATGAGCAGTTCTTC.